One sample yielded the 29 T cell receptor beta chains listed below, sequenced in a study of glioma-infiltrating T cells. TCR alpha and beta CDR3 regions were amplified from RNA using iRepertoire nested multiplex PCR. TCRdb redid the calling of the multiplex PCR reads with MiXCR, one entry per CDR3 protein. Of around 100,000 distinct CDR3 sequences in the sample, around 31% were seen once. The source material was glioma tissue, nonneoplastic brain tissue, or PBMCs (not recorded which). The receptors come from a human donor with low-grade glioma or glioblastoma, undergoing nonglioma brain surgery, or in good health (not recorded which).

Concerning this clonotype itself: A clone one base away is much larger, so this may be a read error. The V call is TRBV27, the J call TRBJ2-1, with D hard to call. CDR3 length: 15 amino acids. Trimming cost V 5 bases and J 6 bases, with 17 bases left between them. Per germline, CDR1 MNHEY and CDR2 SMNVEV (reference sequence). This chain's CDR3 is CASSPSIEWLNEQFF. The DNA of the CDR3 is TGTGCCAGCAGTCCCTCAATTGAGTGGCTCAATGAGCAGTTCTTC.

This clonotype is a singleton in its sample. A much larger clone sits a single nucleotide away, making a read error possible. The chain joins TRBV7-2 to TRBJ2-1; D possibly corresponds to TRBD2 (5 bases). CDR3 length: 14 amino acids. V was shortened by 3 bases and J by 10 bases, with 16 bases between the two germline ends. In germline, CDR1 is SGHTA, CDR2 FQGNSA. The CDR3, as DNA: TGTGCCAGCAGCTTGACGGGAATGGGCCACGAGCAGTTCTTC. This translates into CASSLTGMGHEQFF. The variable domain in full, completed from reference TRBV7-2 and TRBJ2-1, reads GAGVSQSPSNKVTEKGKDVELRCDPISGHTALYWYRQSLGQGLEFLIYFQGNSAPDKSGLPSDRFSAERTGGSVSTLTIQRTQQEDSAVYLCASSLTGMGHEQFFGPGTRLTVL.

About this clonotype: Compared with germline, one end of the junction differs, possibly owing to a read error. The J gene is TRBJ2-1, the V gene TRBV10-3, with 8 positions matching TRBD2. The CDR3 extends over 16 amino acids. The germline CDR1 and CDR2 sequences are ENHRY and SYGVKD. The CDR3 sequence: CAISGIGGGPYKEQFF. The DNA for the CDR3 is TGTGCCATCAGTGGGATCGGGGGGGGCCCGTACAAAGAGCAGTTCTTC.

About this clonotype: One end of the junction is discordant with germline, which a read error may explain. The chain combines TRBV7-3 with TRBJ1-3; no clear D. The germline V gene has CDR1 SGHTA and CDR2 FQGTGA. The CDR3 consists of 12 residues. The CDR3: CASSPHGSTIYF. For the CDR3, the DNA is TGTGCCAGCAGCCCTCATGGAAGCACCATATATTTT.

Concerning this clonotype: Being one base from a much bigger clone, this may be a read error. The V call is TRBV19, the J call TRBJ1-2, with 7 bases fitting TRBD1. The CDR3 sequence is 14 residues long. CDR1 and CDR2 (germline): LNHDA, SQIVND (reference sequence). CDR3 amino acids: CASKDRNLNYGYSF. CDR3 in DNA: TGTGCCAGTAAGGACAGGAACCTTAACTATGGCTACTCCTTC.

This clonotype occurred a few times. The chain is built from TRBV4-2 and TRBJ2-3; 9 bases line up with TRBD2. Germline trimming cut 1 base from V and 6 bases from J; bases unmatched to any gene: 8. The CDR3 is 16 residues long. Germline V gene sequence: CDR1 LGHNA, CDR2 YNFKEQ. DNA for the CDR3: TGTGCCAGCAGCCAAGGATCTAGCGGGGCCGAGGATACGCAGTATTTT. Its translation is CASSQGSSGAEDTQYF.

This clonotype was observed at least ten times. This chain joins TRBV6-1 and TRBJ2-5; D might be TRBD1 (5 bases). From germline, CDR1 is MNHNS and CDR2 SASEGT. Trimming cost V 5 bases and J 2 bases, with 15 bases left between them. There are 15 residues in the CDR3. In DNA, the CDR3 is TGTGCCAGCAGTTCAGACAGTGTAACTCAAGAGACCCAGTACTTC. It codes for CASSSDSVTQETQYF.

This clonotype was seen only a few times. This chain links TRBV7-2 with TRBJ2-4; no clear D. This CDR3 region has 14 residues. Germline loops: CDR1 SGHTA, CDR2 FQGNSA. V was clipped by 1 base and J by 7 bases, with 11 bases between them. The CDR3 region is CASSLDPSGNIQYF. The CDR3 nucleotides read TGTGCCAGCAGCTTAGACCCCTCCGGGAACATTCAGTACTTC.

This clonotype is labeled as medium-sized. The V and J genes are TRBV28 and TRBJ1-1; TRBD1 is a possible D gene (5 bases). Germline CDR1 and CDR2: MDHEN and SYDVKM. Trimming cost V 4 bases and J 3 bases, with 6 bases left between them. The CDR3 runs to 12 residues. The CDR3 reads CASSSTDTEAFF. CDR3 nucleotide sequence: TGTGCCAGCAGTTCGACAGACACTGAAGCTTTCTTT.

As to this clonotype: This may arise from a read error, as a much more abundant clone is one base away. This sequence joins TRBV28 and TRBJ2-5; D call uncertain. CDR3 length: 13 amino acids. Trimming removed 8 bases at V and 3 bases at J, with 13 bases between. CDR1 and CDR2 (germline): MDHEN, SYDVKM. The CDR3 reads CASGAHGEETQYF. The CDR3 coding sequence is TGTGCCAGCGGCGCCCACGGTGAAGAGACCCAGTACTTC.

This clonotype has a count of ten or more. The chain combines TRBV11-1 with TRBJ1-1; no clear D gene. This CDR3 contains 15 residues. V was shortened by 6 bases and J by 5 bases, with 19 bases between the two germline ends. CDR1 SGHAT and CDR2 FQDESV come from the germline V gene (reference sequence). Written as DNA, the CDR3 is TGTGCCAGCAGTCAAAGTGACCCGGTTCGGACTGAAGCTTTCTTT. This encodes CASSQSDPVRTEAFF.

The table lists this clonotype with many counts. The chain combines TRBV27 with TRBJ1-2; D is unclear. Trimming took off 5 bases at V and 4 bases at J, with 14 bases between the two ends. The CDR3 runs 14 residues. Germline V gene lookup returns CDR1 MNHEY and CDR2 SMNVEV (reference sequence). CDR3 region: CASSPQAGSYGYTF. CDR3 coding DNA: TGTGCCAGCAGTCCCCAGGCAGGATCCTATGGCTACACCTTC.

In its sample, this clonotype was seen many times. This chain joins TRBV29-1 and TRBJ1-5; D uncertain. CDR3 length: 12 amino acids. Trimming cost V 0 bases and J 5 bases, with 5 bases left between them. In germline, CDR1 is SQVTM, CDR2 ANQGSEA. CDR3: CSVEEGDQPQHF. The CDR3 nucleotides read TGCAGCGTTGAAGAGGGAGATCAGCCCCAGCATTTT.

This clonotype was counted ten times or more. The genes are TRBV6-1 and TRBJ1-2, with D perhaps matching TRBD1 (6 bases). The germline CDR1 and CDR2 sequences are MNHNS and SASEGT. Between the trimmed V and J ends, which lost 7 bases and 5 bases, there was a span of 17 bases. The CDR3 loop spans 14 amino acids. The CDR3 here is CASTDLGRGYGYTF. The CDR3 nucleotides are TGTGCCAGCACCGACCTGGGGAGGGGGTATGGCTACACCTTC.

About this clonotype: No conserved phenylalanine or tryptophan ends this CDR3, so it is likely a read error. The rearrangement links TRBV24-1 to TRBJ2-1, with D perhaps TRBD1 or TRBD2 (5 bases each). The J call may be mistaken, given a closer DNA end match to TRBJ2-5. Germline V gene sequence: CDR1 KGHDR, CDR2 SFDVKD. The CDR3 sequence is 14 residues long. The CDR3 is CATSDLGGAETQYL. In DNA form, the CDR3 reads TGTGCCACCAGTGATTTGGGGGGTGCAGAGACCCAGTACCTC.

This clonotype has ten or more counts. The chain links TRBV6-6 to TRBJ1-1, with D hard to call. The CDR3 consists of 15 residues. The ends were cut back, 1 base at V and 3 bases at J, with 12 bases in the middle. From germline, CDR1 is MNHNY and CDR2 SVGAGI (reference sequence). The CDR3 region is CASSYLGRKDTEAFF. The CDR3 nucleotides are TGTGCCAGCAGTTACTTGGGTCGGAAAGACACTGAAGCTTTCTTT.

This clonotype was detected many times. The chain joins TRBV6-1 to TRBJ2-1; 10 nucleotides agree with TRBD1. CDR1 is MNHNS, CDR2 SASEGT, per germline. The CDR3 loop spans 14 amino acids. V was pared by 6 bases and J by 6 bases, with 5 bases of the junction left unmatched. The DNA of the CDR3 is TGTGCCAGCAGCGGGACAGGGGAGGTCAATGAGCAGTTCTTC. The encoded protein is CASSGTGEVNEQFF.

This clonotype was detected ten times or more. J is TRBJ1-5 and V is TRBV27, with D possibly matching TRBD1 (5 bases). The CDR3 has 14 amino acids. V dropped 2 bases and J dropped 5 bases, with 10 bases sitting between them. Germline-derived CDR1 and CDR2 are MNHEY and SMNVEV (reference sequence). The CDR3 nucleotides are TGTGCCAGCAGTTTAAGGCCCAGGGATCAGCCCCAGCATTTT. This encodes CASSLRPRDQPQHF.

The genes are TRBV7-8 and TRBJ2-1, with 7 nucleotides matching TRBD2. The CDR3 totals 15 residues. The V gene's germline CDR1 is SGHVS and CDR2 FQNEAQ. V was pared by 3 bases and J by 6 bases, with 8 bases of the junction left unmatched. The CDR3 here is CASSFTSDFANEQFF. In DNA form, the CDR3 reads TGTGCCAGCAGCTTTACTAGCGATTTTGCCAATGAGCAGTTCTTC.

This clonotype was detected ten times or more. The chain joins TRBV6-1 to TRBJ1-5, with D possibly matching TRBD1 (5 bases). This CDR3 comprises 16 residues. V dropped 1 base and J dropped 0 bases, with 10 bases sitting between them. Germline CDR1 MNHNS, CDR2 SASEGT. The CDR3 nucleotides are TGTGCCAGCAGTGAAGGATGGGGCGGTAGCAATCAGCCCCAGCATTTT. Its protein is CASSEGWGGSNQPQHF.

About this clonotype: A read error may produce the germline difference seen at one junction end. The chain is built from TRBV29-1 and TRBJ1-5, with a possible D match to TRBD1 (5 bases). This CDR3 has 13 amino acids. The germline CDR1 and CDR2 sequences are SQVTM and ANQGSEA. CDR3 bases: TGCAGCGTTGGGCAGGGAACAAATCACCCCCAGCATTTT. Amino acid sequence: CSVGQGTNHPQHF.

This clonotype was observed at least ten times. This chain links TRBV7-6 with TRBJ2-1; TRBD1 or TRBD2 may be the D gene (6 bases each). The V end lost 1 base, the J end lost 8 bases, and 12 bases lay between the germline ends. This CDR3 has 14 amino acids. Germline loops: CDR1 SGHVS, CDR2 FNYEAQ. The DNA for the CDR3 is TGTGCCAGCAGCTTAGGGGGGGCGCGAGATGAGCAGTTCTTC. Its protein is CASSLGGARDEQFF.

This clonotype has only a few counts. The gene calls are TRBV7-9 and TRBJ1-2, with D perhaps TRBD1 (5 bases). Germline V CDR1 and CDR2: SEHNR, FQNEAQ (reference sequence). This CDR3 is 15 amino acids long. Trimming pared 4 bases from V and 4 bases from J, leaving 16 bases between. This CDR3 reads CASSSPLRGTYGYTF. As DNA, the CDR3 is TGTGCCAGCAGCTCGCCTCTCCGGGGGACCTATGGCTACACCTTC.

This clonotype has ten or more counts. The CDR3 reads CSVSSGTVNTEAFF. The CDR3 DNA follows: TGCAGCGTTTCCTCCGGGACAGTGAACACTGAAGCTTTCTTT. This chain joins TRBV29-1 and TRBJ1-1, with 7 bases matching TRBD1. In germline, CDR1 is SQVTM, CDR2 ANQGSEA. V was pared by 5 bases and J by 0 bases, with 6 bases of the junction left unmatched. CDR3 length: 14 residues.

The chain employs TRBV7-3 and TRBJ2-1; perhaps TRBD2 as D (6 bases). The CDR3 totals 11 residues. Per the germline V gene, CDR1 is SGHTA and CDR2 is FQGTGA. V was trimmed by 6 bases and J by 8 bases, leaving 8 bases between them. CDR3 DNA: TGTGCCAGCAGAGCGGGTGATGAGCAGTTCTTC. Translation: CASRAGDEQFF.

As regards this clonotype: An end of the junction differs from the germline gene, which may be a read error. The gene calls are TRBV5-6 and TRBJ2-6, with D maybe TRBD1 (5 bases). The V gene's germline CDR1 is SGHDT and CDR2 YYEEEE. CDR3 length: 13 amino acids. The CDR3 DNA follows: TGTGCCAGCAGCTCTTCTGGGGCCAACGCCCTGACTTTC. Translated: CASSSSGANALTF. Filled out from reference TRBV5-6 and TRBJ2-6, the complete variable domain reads DAGVTQSPTHLIKTRGQQVTLRCSPKSGHDTVSWYQQALGQGPQFIFQYYEEEERQRGNFPDRFSGHQFPNYSSELNVNALLLGDSALYLCASSSSGANALTFGAGSRLTVL.

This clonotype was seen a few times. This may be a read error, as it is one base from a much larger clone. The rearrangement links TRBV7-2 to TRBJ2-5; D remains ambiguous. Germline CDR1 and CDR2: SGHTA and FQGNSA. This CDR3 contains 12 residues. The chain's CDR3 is CASSPIQETQHF. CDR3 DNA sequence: TGTGCCAGCAGCCCGATACAAGAGACCCAGCACTTC.

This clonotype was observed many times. In DNA, the CDR3 is TGTGCCAGCAGTTCCCACCCGGGACGGCAAGACAATGAGCAGTTCTTC. It specifies CASSSHPGRQDNEQFF. The chain recombines TRBV6-1 with TRBJ2-1; possibly TRBD1 or TRBD2 for D (5 bases each). The CDR3 sequence is 16 residues long. Per germline, CDR1 MNHNS and CDR2 SASEGT. Trimming removed 5 bases at V and 5 bases at J, with 19 bases between.

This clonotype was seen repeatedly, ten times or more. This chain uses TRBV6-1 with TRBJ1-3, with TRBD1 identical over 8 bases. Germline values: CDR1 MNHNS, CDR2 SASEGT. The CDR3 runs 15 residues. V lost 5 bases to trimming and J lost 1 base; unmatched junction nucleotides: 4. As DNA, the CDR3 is TGTGCCAGCAGTCCAGACAGGGGATCTGGAAACACCATATATTTT. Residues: CASSPDRGSGNTIYF.